The 3 T cell receptor beta chains below all came from one sample that was sequenced in a study of CD8 T cells in ankylosing spondylitis. MiXCR was run by TCRdb on the 5' RACE reads, yielding one entry per CDR3 protein. The repertoire holds around 280,000 distinct CDR3 sequences, with about 20% as singletons. The sample was blood, either unsorted or a sorted T cell fraction (not recorded which). Receptor source: a male donor with ankylosing spondylitis or in good health (not recorded which).

CDR3 nucleotide sequence: TGTGCCAGCAGCCAAGTAACGACAGGATGGGAAGAGACCCAGTACTTC. Translating it yields CASSQVTTGWEETQYF. This sequence joins TRBV4-2 and TRBJ2-5, with D possibly TRBD1 on 6 matching bases. V lost 1 base, J lost 3 bases, and 15 bases lay in between. The germline CDR1 and CDR2 sequences are LGHNA and YNFKEQ. The CDR3 spans 16 residues.

This clonotype has only a few counts. V gene TRBV18 combines with J gene TRBJ1-1; D is unclear. V gave up 5 bases and J gave up 0 bases, with 10 bases separating them. Germline CDR1 reads KGHSH; CDR2 reads LQKENI. CDR3 length: 14 residues. In DNA, the CDR3 is TGTGCCAGCTCAGCGGACGGGCTGAACACTGAAGCTTTCTTT. This sequence encodes CASSADGLNTEAFF.

This clonotype was observed many times. The chain is built from TRBV5-1 and TRBJ2-1, with D tentatively TRBD2 (6 bases). Per the germline V gene, CDR1 is SGHRS and CDR2 is YFSETQ. The CDR3 sequence is 12 residues long. The V and J ends lost 4 bases and 10 bases respectively, with 12 bases between them. The CDR3 loop is CASSPGLGEQFF. The CDR3 DNA reads as TGCGCCAGCAGCCCGGGACTCGGGGAGCAGTTCTTC.